The clone carrying this T cell receptor beta chain turned up a few times. The antigen remains unidentified. PCR was performed a second time for about 7 to 11 cycles using a sample-barcoded 5' primer and a J-beta primer mix. MiXCR, run by TCRdb on the 5' RACE reads, gives a single entry per CDR3 protein. The sample yields roughly 1.5 million distinct CDR3 sequences, roughly two fifths seen once. V was cut by 11 bases and J by 5 bases, with 19 bases left in between. Germline V gene sequence: CDR1 SEHNR, CDR2 FQNEAQ (reference sequence). The CDR3 contains 13 residues. The data derive from a study of blood T cells in healthy people across ages. General observations from the study: Compared with aged donors, long-lived donors showed fewer expanded clones, suggesting selection.

The chain employs TRBV7-9 and TRBJ2-7; tentatively, D is TRBD2 (5 bases). This receptor was obtained from a woman aged 18-29 years in good health. The material sequenced was blood. CDR3 nucleotide sequence: TGTGCCGGCGGAGAGGGTCTTATCCACGAGCAGTACTTC. It codes for CAGGEGLIHEQYF.